The T cell receptor beta chain under discussion was sequenced for a study of response to subunit inactivated influenza vaccine (dated by TCRdb to 2017 to 2018). About the full investigation: The study used deep quantitative T cell receptor repertoire profiling to track responses to a trivalent subunit inactivated influenza vaccine.

From cysteine to phenylalanine, the CDR3 is 15 amino acids long. The entry retains the CDR3 DNA only, 45 bases that are in frame from base 1. Looking up the germline V gene yields CDR1 SQVTM and CDR2 ANQGSEA. Germline trimming: 0 bases from V, 6 bases from J; junction bases outside gene matches: 8. This clonotype showed up just a few times. No antigen is known for it. The record has no base qualities; no much larger clone is one base away. Library preparation used RT-PCR. The sample was run on an Illumina HiSeq 2500. The raw public data were reprocessed by TCRdb itself: fastp quality trimming at Q25, MiXCR clonotype calling, in-frame beta chains only. Rows with a matching CDR3 protein are joined into one entry that keeps the most common DNA and genes. Counted in this sample were fewer than 800,000 distinct CDR3 sequences; about a sixth of them appeared once. Together, the top ten hold roughly 10% of the sample.

The investigation overall reported the following: The authors proposed that each seasonal influenza vaccination may bring in only a limited number of new T cells.

This specimen consisted of PBMCs from blood, obtained 11 to 12 days after vaccination. The sequence is built from TRBV29-1 and TRBJ2-1, with 7 bases in between that match TRBD2. This clonotype was obtained from a man aged 50 to 59 who received an inactivated influenza vaccine. Donor details come from another sample of the same person, matched by shared clones. DNA sequence: TGCAGCGTTGAAGATCTTAGCGGGCCTGTCAATGAGCAGTTCTTC. Translation gives CSVEDLSGPVNEQFF.